Listed below are T cell receptor beta chains from one sample, sequenced in a study of T cells in narcolepsy. Data came from immunoSEQ multiplex PCR; TCRdb stores just in-frame clones and leaves some out. Here the sample spans about 37,000 clones, more than 70% being singletons. The sequencing sample was made of memory (CD45RA-) CD4+ T cells from blood. Source of these receptors: a human donor in good health. Both conserved end residues are part of each CDR3. The D gene is left open where the match is weak. Clone size is shown for a subset of rows, as once, few, many or a class of expanded clone.

cdr3_nt	cdr3_aa	clone_size	j_call	d_call	v_call
TGTGCCTGGACAGTAGCTAACTATGGCTACACCTTC	CAWTVANYGYTF	few	TRBJ1-2	-	TRBV30
TGTGCCAGCAGCCAAGAGTGGTGGTCCGGGAACTATGGCTACACCTTC	CASSQEWWSGNYGYTF	-	TRBJ1-2	-	TRBV4-2
TGCGCCAGCAGCCAAGGGGGCAAAGCTTTCTTT	CASSQGGKAFF	-	TRBJ1-1	-	TRBV4-3
TGTGCCTTGGCGGGCGGTGAGCAGTACTTC	CALAGGEQYF	-	TRBJ2-7	-	TRBV30
TGTGCCAGCCACCCGACAGGGGCTAGCACAGATACGCAGTATTTT	CASHPTGASTDTQYF	-	TRBJ2-3	TRBD1	TRBV28
TGTGCCAGCGTCAGACAGGGGGCGGGCGAGCAGTACTTC	CASVRQGAGEQYF	-	TRBJ2-7	TRBD1	TRBV28
TGTGCCAGCAGCTTAGAGTTGGGAGGACCAGGGGAAGAGCAGTACTTC	CASSLELGGPGEEQYF	-	TRBJ2-7	-	TRBV7-6
TGCGCCAGCAGCTACTTAGGACGGAGCGGGGCACAAGAGACCCAGTACTTC	CASSYLGRSGAQETQYF	-	TRBJ2-5	TRBD2	TRBV5-1
TGTGCCAGCAGCTTATCAGGGCAATACGAGCAGTACTTC	CASSLSGQYEQYF	-	TRBJ2-7	-	TRBV7-2
TGTGCCAGTAGTATCGGGGCAGGGAACACTGAAGCTTTCTTT	CASSIGAGNTEAFF	-	TRBJ1-1	-	TRBV19
TGTGCCAGCAGAAGCGGGAGAGGATCCGGGGAGCTGTTTTTT	CASRSGRGSGELFF	-	TRBJ2-2	TRBD2	TRBV6-4
TGTGCCAGCAGCTACCGGGGACTAGCGTCCACCGGGGAGCTGTTTTTT	CASSYRGLASTGELFF	-	TRBJ2-2	TRBD2	TRBV7-2
TGTGCCAGCAGCCGAATCTTGGGCGAGCAGTACTTC	CASSRILGEQYF	-	TRBJ2-7	-	TRBV7-2
TGTGCCAGCAGTACGACCGGGACAGGGATCTACGAGCAGTACTTC	CASSTTGTGIYEQYF	-	TRBJ2-7	TRBD1	TRBV27
TGTGCCAGCAGCTTCCCCTACAGGGTCCAAGAGACCCAGTACTTC	CASSFPYRVQETQYF	-	TRBJ2-5	-	TRBV7-8
TGTGCCATCAGGACCGGACAGGGGTACGGAGATACGCAGTATTTT	CAIRTGQGYGDTQYF	-	TRBJ2-3	TRBD1	TRBV10-3
TGTGCCAGCAGCTTCGATAGGGAGGCCGGGGAGCTGTTTTTT	CASSFDREAGELFF	-	TRBJ2-2	-	TRBV5-4
TGTGCCACCAGCAGAGATCTCACAGGAGAGACCCAGTACTTC	CATSRDLTGETQYF	-	TRBJ2-5	-	TRBV15
TGTGCCAGCAGCCGTCCCACTAGCGGGGGGGCCTACGAGCAGTACTTC	CASSRPTSGGAYEQYF	-	TRBJ2-7	TRBD2	TRBV4-2
TGTGCCAGCAGCCAAGAGTCCAGGGGCCCCTATAATTCACCCCTCCACTTT	CASSQESRGPYNSPLHF	-	TRBJ1-6	-	TRBV4-2
TGCGCCAGCAGCGGACCGACAGGTGGCTATGGCTACACCTTC	CASSGPTGGYGYTF	few	TRBJ1-2	-	TRBV5-1
TGTGCCACCCACCGGGACAGCTCAACCTACGAGCAGTACTTC	CATHRDSSTYEQYF	few	TRBJ2-7	TRBD1	TRBV6-1
TGTGCCAGCAGTTACTCACGGGACACATCCTACGAGCAGTACTTC	CASSYSRDTSYEQYF	few	TRBJ2-7	-	TRBV6-5
TGTGCCATCAGTGAGGGACAGGGCAACACTGAAGCTTTCTTT	CAISEGQGNTEAFF	-	TRBJ1-1	TRBD1	TRBV10-3
TGTGCCAGCAGTTACGGGGGTTATGGCTACACCTTC	CASSYGGYGYTF	few	TRBJ1-2	-	TRBV6-5
TGTGCCAGCAGCTTAGGATCGATGACTGAAGCTTTCTTT	CASSLGSMTEAFF	few	TRBJ1-1	-	TRBV7-2
TGTGCCAGCTCACACACGGCGGGGGGCCCCACAGATACGCAGTATTTT	CASSHTAGGPTDTQYF	-	TRBJ2-3	TRBD2	TRBV18
TGTGCCAGCAGCTTGGGCTCCCCTAGCAGAGGTGAGCAGTTCTTC	CASSLGSPSRGEQFF	-	TRBJ2-1	-	TRBV5-4
TGTGCCAGCAATCTTGGGGGGCTCACTGAAGCTTTCTTT	CASNLGGLTEAFF	-	TRBJ1-1	-	TRBV2